A selection of T cell receptor beta chains follows, all from one sample in a study of blood T cells in healthy people across ages. TCRdb reprocessed the 5' RACE reads with MiXCR, giving one entry per CDR3 protein. This table holds some 1.6 million distinct CDR3 sequences, roughly 32% found once. The specimen was blood. All receptors come from a woman aged 30 to 39 in good health. The CDR3 runs from the conserved cysteine through the conserved F or W. A D gene is named only where the DNA matches it firmly. Expanded clones get a size class; other rows say once, few or many, or leave the size out.

>TRBJ1-2|TRBD1|NA|TRBV12-3/TRBV12-4
CANSPDRASYGYTF
TGTGCCAACAGTCCGGACAGGGCCTCCTATGGCTACACCTTC
>TRBJ2-7|NA|NA|TRBV20-1
CSARDWVTGSYEQYF
TGCAGTGCTAGAGATTGGGTTACGGGCTCCTACGAGCAGTACTTC
>TRBJ2-5|TRBD2|few|TRBV7-2
CASSLSGGPSETQYF
TGTGCCAGCAGCTTGTCGGGAGGGCCCTCGGAGACCCAGTACTTC
>TRBJ2-2|NA|few|TRBV6-1
CAGSESRVGGTGELFF
TGTGCCGGCAGTGAATCCCGTGTTGGGGGCACAGGGGAGCTGTTTTTT
>TRBJ1-2|NA|NA|TRBV27
CASSPTAFTNYGYTF
TGTGCCAGCAGTCCGACAGCTTTCACTAACTATGGCTACACCTTC
>TRBJ1-2|NA|NA|TRBV6-1
CASREIGNYGYTF
TGTGCCAGCAGGGAAATTGGAAACTATGGCTACACCTTC
>TRBJ2-1|TRBD2|NA|TRBV10-3
CAISESAGDRTSGRSSYNEQFF
TGTGCCATCAGTGAGTCGGCCGGAGACCGGACTAGCGGGAGGAGCTCCTACAATGAGCAGTTCTTC
>TRBJ2-5|NA|many|TRBV4-2
CASSPPEGREYF
TGTGCCAGCAGCCCTCCCGAGGGACGGGAGTACTTC
>TRBJ2-1|TRBD2|NA|TRBV9
CASSPGTSGRGFEQFF
TGTGCCAGCAGCCCGGGGACTAGCGGGAGAGGATTTGAGCAGTTCTTC
>TRBJ2-5|NA|NA|TRBV3-1
CASSPGLANSETQYF
TGTGCCAGCAGCCCTGGGCTAGCGAATTCGGAGACCCAGTACTTC
>TRBJ2-5|NA|few|TRBV14
CASSHGPIGQLQETQYF
TGTGCCAGCAGCCACGGTCCCATTGGACAGCTACAAGAGACCCAGTACTTC
>TRBJ2-7|TRBD2|few|TRBV7-2
CASSFRGGAYEQYF
TGTGCCAGCAGCTTCCGCGGGGGGGCCTACGAGCAGTACTTC
>TRBJ2-3|TRBD2|NA|TRBV27
CASSSPLARGPNTQYF
TGTGCCAGCAGTTCACCACTAGCGAGAGGCCCCAATACGCAGTATTTT
>TRBJ2-1|NA|NA|TRBV4-1
CASSQARGSGKFF
TGCGCCAGCAGCCAAGCAAGGGGGTCTGGGAAGTTCTTC
>TRBJ2-3|TRBD2|NA|TRBV5-8
CASSPRLAGADTRYF
TGTGCCAGCAGCCCAAGACTAGCGGGAGCTGATACGCGGTATTTT
>TRBJ2-1|NA|NA|TRBV20-1
CSARDPSGDGLANEQFF
TGCAGTGCTAGAGATCCGAGCGGTGATGGGTTGGCCAATGAGCAGTTCTTC
>TRBJ1-6|NA|few|TRBV5-1
CASSLWSLRNDSPLHF
TGCGCCAGCAGCTTGTGGTCCTTACGGAATGATTCACCCCTCCACTTT
>TRBJ2-3|NA|NA|TRBV27
CASSLSGQGGRTDTQYF
TGTGCCAGCAGTTTATCGGGGCAGGGGGGACGCACAGATACGCAGTATTTT
>TRBJ2-5|TRBD2|NA|TRBV6-5
CASTQTSGQKTQYF
TGTGCCAGCACGCAGACTAGCGGTCAGAAGACCCAGTACTTC
>TRBJ2-1|NA|once|TRBV12-2
CASRWGLAGGPSGNEQFF
TGTGCAAGTCGCTGGGGACTAGCGGGAGGGCCGTCTGGCAATGAGCAGTTCTTC
>TRBJ2-3|NA|NA|TRBV20-1
CSARDMASGTDTQYF
TGCAGTGCTAGAGATATGGCTAGCGGCACAGATACGCAGTATTTT
>TRBJ2-3|NA|few|TRBV5-1
CASSLVGVSSRDTQYF
TGCGCCAGCAGCTTGGTGGGGGTTTCAAGCAGAGATACGCAGTATTTT
>TRBJ1-5|NA|many|TRBV4-1
CASSQDRPGVTYSNQPQHF
TGCGCCAGCAGCCAAGATCGCCCCGGAGTTACCTATAGCAATCAGCCCCAGCATTTT
>TRBJ1-5|NA|NA|TRBV6-6
CASSHVPLHSNQPQHF
TGTGCCAGCAGCCATGTTCCACTTCATAGCAATCAGCCCCAGCATTTT
>TRBJ1-2|TRBD1|few|TRBV7-9
CASSPGPGQIYGYTF
TGTGCCAGCAGCCCCGGCCCGGGACAGATATATGGCTACACCTTC
>TRBJ2-5|TRBD2|few|TRBV6-5
CASSRTSGGFETQYF
TGTGCCAGCAGCCGTACTAGCGGGGGTTTTGAGACCCAGTACTTC
>TRBJ2-1|NA|few|TRBV5-1
CASSLAPGSEQFF
TGCGCCAGCAGCTTGGCCCCCGGCAGTGAGCAGTTCTTC
>TRBJ2-2|NA|NA|TRBV10-3
CAISERTGARTGELFF
TGTGCCATCAGTGAGCGCACGGGGGCGCGTACCGGGGAGCTGTTTTTT
>TRBJ1-2|NA|few|TRBV6-5
CASKRGDGYTF
TGTGCCAGCAAGAGGGGGGATGGCTACACCTTC
>TRBJ1-1|NA|NA|TRBV7-8
CASSYLGGETEAFF
TGTGCCAGCAGCTATCTGGGGGGGGAGACTGAAGCTTTCTTT
>TRBJ2-1|NA|many|TRBV7-3
CASSLSSSYNEQFF
TGTGCCAGCAGCTTAAGCAGCTCCTACAATGAGCAGTTCTTC
>TRBJ2-7|TRBD2|few|TRBV18
CASSPSREGYEQYF
TGTGCCAGCTCACCTTCGCGGGAGGGCTACGAGCAGTACTTC
>TRBJ2-1|NA|few|TRBV5-1
CASSLVGETYNEQFF
TGCGCCAGCAGCTTGGTGGGGGAAACCTACAATGAGCAGTTCTTC
>TRBJ2-1|TRBD2|few|TRBV15
CATSRELAGVNEQFF
TGTGCCACCAGCAGAGAACTAGCGGGGGTGAATGAGCAGTTCTTC
>TRBJ2-5|TRBD2|few|TRBV3-1
CASSQVRTSGARAQYF
TGTGCCAGCAGCCAAGTCCGGACTAGCGGGGCGAGGGCCCAGTACTTC
>TRBJ2-7|TRBD2|many|TRBV10-3
CAISESIWASGSYEQYF
TGTGCCATCAGTGAGTCAATTTGGGCTAGCGGGAGCTACGAGCAGTACTTC
>TRBJ2-1|TRBD1|few|TRBV27
CASSLGTGTRNEQFF
TGTGCCAGCAGTTTAGGGACAGGGACGAGGAATGAGCAGTTCTTC
>TRBJ1-5|NA|NA|TRBV4-1
CASSRQVLQPQHF
TGCGCCAGCAGTAGACAGGTGCTTCAGCCCCAGCATTTT
>TRBJ2-7|TRBD1|NA|TRBV5-1
CAGSWDRGNEQYF
TGCGCCGGCAGCTGGGACAGGGGAAACGAGCAGTACTTC
>TRBJ2-5|TRBD2|few|TRBV7-2
CASSLDLAGETQYF
TGTGCCAGCAGCTTAGACCTAGCGGGGGAGACCCAGTACTTC
>TRBJ1-2|NA|NA|TRBV20-1
CSARDSYAYGYTF
TGCAGTGCTAGGGACAGTTACGCTTATGGCTACACCTTC